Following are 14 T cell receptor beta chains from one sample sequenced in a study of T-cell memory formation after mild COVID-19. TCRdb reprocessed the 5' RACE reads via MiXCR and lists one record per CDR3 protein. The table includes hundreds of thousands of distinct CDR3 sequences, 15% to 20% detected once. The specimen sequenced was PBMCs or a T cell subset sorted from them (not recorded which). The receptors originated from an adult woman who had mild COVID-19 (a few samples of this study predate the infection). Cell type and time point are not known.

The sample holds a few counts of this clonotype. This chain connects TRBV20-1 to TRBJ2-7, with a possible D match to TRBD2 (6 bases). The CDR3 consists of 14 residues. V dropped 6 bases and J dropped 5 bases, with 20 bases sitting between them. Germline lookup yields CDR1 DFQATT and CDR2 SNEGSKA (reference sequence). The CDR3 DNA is TGCAGTGCCAGTACGGGACTTGGGACCCACGAGCAGTACTTC. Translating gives CSASTGLGTHEQYF.

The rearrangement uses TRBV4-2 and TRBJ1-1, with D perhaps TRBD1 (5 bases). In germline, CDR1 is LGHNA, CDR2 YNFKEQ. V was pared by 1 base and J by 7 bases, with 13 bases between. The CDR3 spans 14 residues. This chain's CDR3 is CASSQVWQGLEAFF. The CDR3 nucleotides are TGTGCCAGCAGCCAAGTCTGGCAGGGACTTGAAGCTTTCTTT.

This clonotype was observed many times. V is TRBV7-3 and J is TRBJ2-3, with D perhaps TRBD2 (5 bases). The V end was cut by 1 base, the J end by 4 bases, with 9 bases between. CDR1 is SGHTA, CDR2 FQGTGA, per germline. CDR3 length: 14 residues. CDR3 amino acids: CASSLRRAADTQYF. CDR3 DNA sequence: TGTGCCAGCAGCTTAAGGCGGGCAGCAGATACGCAGTATTTT.

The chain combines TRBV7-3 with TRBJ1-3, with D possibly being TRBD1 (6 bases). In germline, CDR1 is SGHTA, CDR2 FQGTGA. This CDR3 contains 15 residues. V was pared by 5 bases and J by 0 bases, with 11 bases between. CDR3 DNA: TGTGCCAGCAGCCCCGACAGGATCTCTGGAAACACCATATATTTT. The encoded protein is CASSPDRISGNTIYF.

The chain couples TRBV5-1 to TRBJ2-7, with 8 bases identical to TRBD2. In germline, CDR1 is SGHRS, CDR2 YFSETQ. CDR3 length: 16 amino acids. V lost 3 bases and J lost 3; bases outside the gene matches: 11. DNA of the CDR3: TGCGCCAGCAGCTCATCGCATAGCGGGAAGGGCTACGAGCAGTACTTC. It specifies CASSSSHSGKGYEQYF.

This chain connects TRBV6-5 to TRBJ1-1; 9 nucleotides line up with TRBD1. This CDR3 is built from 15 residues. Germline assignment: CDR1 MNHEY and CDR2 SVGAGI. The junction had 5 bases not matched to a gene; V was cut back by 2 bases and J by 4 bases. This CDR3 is CASSYAGQGGTEAFF. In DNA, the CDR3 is TGTGCCAGCAGTTACGCGGGACAGGGCGGCACTGAAGCTTTCTTT.

The chain's CDR3 is CASSLHLQETQYF. Written as DNA, the CDR3 is TGTGCCAGCAGTCTCCACTTACAAGAGACCCAGTACTTC. This chain uses TRBV27 with TRBJ2-5; no clear D. Looked up from germline, CDR1 is MNHEY and CDR2 is SMNVEV (reference sequence). Trimming cost V 5 bases and J 2 bases, with 9 bases left between them. The CDR3 covers 13 residues.

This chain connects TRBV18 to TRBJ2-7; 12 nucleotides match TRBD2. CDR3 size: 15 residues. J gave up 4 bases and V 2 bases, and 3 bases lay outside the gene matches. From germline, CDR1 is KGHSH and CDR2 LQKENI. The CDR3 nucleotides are TGTGCCAGCTCACCAGGGACTAGCGGGTTATACGAGCAGTACTTC. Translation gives CASSPGTSGLYEQYF.

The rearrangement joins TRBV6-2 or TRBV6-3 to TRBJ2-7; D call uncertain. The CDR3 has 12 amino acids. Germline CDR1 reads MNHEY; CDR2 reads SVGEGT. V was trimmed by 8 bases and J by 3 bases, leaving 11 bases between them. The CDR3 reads CASAAGNYEQYF. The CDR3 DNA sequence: TGTGCCAGCGCGGCAGGCAACTACGAGCAGTACTTC.

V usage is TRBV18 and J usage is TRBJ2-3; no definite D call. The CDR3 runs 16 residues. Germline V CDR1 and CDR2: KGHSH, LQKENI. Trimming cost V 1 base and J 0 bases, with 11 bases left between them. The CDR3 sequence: CASSPLSAISTDTQYF. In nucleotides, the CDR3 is TGTGCCAGCTCACCACTTTCGGCGATTAGCACAGATACGCAGTATTTT.

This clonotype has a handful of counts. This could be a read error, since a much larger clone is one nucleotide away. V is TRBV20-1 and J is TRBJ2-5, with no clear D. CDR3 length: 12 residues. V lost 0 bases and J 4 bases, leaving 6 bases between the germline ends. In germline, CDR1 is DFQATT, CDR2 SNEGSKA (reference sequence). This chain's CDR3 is CSARERRETQYF. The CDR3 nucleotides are TGCAGTGCTAGAGAGCGTAGAGAGACCCAGTACTTC.

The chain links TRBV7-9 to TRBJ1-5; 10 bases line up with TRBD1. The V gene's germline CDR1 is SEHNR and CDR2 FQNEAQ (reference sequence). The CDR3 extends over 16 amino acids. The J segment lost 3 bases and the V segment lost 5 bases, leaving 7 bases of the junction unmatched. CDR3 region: CASSLQGTGVNQPQHF. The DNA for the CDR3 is TGTGCCAGCAGCCTTCAAGGGACAGGGGTCAATCAGCCCCAGCATTTT.

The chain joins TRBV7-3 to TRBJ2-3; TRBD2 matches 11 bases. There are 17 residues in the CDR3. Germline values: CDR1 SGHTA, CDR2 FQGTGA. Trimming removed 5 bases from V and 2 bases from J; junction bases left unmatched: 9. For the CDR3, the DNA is TGTGCCAGCAGCCTAATAGCGGGGGGGCGGGCCACAGATACGCAGTATTTT. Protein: CASSLIAGGRATDTQYF.

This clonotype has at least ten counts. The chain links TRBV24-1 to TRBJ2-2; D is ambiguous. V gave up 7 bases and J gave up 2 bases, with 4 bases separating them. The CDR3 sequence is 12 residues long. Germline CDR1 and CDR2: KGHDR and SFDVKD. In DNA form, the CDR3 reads TGTGCCACCAGGAGAAACACCGGGGAGCTGTTTTTT. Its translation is CATRRNTGELFF.